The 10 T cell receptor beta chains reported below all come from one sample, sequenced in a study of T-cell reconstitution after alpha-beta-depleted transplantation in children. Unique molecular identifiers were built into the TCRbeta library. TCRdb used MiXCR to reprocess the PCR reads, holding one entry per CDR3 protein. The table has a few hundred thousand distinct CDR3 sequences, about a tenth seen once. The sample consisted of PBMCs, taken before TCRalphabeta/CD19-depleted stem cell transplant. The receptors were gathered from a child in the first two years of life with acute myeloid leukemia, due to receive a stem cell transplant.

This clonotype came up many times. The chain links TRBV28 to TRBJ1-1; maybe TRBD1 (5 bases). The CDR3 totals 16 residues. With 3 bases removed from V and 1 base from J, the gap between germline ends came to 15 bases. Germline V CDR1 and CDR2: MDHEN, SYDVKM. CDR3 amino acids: CASSFPPGGPNTEAFF. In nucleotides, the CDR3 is TGTGCCAGCAGTTTCCCCCCCGGGGGTCCGAACACTGAAGCTTTCTTT.

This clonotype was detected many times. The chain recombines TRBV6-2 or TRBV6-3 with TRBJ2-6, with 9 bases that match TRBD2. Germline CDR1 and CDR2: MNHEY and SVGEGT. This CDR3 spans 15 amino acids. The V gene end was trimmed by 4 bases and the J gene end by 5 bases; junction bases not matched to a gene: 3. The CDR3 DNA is TGTGCCAGCAGTTCCTCTAGCGGGAGGGCCAACGTCCTGACTTTC. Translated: CASSSSSGRANVLTF.

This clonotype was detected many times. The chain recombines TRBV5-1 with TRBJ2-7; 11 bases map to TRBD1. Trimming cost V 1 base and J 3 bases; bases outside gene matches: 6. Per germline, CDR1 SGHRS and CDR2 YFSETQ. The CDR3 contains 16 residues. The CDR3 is CASSLYGTGGSYEQYF. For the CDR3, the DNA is TGCGCCAGCAGCTTGTACGGGACAGGGGGTAGCTACGAGCAGTACTTC.

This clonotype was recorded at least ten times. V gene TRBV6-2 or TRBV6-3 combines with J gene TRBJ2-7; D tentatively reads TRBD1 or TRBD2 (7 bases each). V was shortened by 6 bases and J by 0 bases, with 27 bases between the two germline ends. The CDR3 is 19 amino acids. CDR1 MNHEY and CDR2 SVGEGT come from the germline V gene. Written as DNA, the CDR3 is TGTGCCAGCAGCCCCATCGGGACAGACCATAGGACTAGCTCCTACGAGCAGTACTTC. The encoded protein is CASSPIGTDHRTSSYEQYF.

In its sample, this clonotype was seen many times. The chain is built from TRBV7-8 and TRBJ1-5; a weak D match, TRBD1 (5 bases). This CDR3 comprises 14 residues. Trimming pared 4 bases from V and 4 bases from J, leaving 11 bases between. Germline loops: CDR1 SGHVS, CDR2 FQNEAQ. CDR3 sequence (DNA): TGTGCCAGCAGCTCCCGGGAGGGGAATCAGCCCCAGCATTTT. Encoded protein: CASSSREGNQPQHF.

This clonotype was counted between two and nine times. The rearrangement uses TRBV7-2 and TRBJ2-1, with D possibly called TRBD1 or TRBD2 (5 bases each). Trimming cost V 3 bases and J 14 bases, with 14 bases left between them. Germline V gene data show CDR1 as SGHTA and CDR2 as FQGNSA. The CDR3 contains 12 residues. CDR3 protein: CASSFLGQGEFF. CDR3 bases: TGTGCCAGCAGCTTTCTGGGGCAGGGAGAGTTCTTC.

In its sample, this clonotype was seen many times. CDR3: CASSLGPRSSYNEQFF. The CDR3 region has the DNA TGTGCCAGCAGCTTAGGTCCAAGGAGCTCCTACAATGAGCAGTTCTTC. The chain links TRBV7-2 to TRBJ2-1; D ambiguous. Germline loops: CDR1 SGHTA, CDR2 FQGNSA. Trimming stripped 1 base from V and 0 bases from J, with 10 bases between. The CDR3 contains 16 residues.

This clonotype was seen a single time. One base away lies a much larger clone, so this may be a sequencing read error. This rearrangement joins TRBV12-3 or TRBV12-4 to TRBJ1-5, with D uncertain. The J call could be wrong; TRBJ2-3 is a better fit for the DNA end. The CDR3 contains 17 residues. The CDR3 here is CASSRNVGGPRNQPQYF. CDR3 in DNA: TGTGCCAGCAGCCGCAACGTCGGTGGGCCCCGCAATCAGCCCCAGTATTTT.

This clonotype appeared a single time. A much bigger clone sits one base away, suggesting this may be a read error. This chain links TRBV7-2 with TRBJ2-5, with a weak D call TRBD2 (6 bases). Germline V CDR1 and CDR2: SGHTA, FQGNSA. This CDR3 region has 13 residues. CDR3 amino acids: CASSWDFQEIQYF. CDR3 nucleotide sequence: TGTGCCAGCAGCTGGGACTTCCAAGAGATCCAGTACTTC.

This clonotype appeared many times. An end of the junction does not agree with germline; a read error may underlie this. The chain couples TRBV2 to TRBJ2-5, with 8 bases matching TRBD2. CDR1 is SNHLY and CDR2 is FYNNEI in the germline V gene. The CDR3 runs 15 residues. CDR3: CASTGASGPGETQYF. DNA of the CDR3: TGTGCAAGCACGGGCGCTAGCGGGCCGGGGGAGACCCAGTACTTC.